Each of the 30 T cell receptor beta chains below was sequenced from the same sample in a study of patients and donors after allogeneic stem cell transplantation. TCRdb reanalysed the RT-PCR reads using MiXCR and keeps one entry per CDR3 protein. In the table there are under 200,000 distinct CDR3 sequences, approximately 25% of which are singletons. Sequenced input: blood, either unsorted or a sorted T cell fraction (not recorded which). These receptors originate from a human donor who was either an allogeneic HSCT recipient or a stem cell or donor lymphocyte infusion donor (not recorded which). It is not recorded whose cells these are; they may come from a transplant donor.

This chain connects TRBV5-1 to TRBJ1-1; D remains unclear. The CDR3 spans 15 residues. Trimming pared 0 bases from V and 4 bases from J, leaving 13 bases between. Germline values: CDR1 SGHRS, CDR2 YFSETQ. The CDR3 DNA is TGCGCCAGCAGCTTGGATCCCAGGAGCGCCACTGAAGCTTTCTTT. Protein product: CASSLDPRSATEAFF.

V is TRBV19 and J is TRBJ2-7, with D uncertain. The CDR3 covers 13 residues. V was shortened by 5 bases and J by 7 bases, with 15 bases between the two germline ends. Germline V gives CDR1 LNHDA, CDR2 SQIVND (reference sequence). For the CDR3, the DNA is TGTGCCAGTAGTCCAAGCCCCGGGCTAGAGCAGTACTTC. Protein sequence: CASSPSPGLEQYF. Based on the CDR3 plus reference TRBV19 and TRBJ2-7, the full variable domain is DGGITQSPKYLFRKEGQNVTLSCEQNLNHDAMYWYRQDPGQGLRLIYYSQIVNDFQKGDIAEGYSVSREKKESFPLTVTSAQKNPTAFYLCASSPSPGLEQYFGPGTRLTVT.

J is TRBJ1-4 and V is TRBV11-2; TRBD1 might be the D (6 bases). Germline lookup yields CDR1 SGHAT and CDR2 FQNNGV. The CDR3 has 14 residues. V shed 1 base and J shed 8 bases, with 11 bases lying between them. CDR3 sequence reads: CASSLGPGAEKLFF. The CDR3 coding sequence is TGTGCCAGCAGCTTAGGTCCGGGGGCGGAAAAACTGTTTTTT. The whole variable domain, filled in from reference TRBV11-2 and TRBJ1-4, reads EAGVAQSPRYKIIEKRQSVAFWCNPISGHATLYWYQQILGQGPKLLIQFQNNGVVDDSQLPKDRFSAERLKGVDSTLKIQPAKLEDSAVYLCASSLGPGAEKLFFGSGTQLSVL.

The rearrangement joins TRBV20-1 to TRBJ2-2; D is ambiguous. CDR3 length: 15 residues. V was cut by 0 bases and J by 0 bases, with 8 bases left in between. CDR1 DFQATT and CDR2 SNEGSKA come from the germline V gene (reference sequence). The CDR3 region has the DNA TGCAGTGCTAGAGATGGCAGCGCGAACACCGGGGAGCTGTTTTTT. This encodes CSARDGSANTGELFF.

The CDR3 sequence: CASSKEGATEAFF. The CDR3 bases are TGTGCCAGCAGTAAAGAGGGGGCCACTGAAGCTTTCTTT. The genes are TRBV6-5 and TRBJ1-1, with 7 positions matching TRBD1. This CDR3 is 13 amino acids long. CDR1 is MNHEY, CDR2 SVGAGI, per germline. V lost 5 bases and J lost 4; bases outside the gene matches: 4.

A few counts support this clonotype. The chain combines TRBV5-1 with TRBJ1-1; possible D gene TRBD1, 5 bases. Germline CDR1 is SGHRS and CDR2 is YFSETQ. Trimming left V 4 bases short and J 0 bases short, with 10 bases between. This CDR3 is 14 amino acids long. CDR3 nucleotides: TGCGCCAGCAGCCCGGGGACCATGAACACTGAAGCTTTCTTT. This codes for CASSPGTMNTEAFF.

This clonotype was seen many times. CDR3 sequence reads: CASTEGGLKGNTIYF. The DNA for the CDR3 is TGCGCCAGCACGGAAGGGGGTTTGAAAGGAAACACCATATATTTT. The V and J genes are TRBV5-1 and TRBJ1-3; possible D gene TRBD1, 6 bases. CDR1 and CDR2 from the germline V gene are SGHRS and YFSETQ. V lost 6 bases to trimming and J lost 4 bases, with 17 bases between them. CDR3 length equals 15 residues.

V usage is TRBV9 and J usage is TRBJ2-7; no clear D gene. V was pared by 0 bases and J by 4 bases, with 11 bases between. The germline V gene encodes CDR1 SGDLS and CDR2 YYNGEE. The CDR3 spans 14 residues. CDR3 residues: CASSVEPTTYEQYF. CDR3 coding DNA: TGTGCCAGCAGCGTAGAGCCGACAACGTACGAGCAGTACTTC.

This clonotype was observed a few times. The chain combines TRBV24-1 with TRBJ2-1; D is perhaps TRBD2 (6 bases). Trimming left V 1 base short and J 2 bases short, with 11 bases between. This CDR3 comprises 16 residues. From germline, CDR1 is KGHDR and CDR2 SFDVKD. The CDR3 spells CATSDFTGGTYNEQFF. CDR3 nucleotide sequence: TGTGCCACCAGTGATTTCACCGGGGGTACCTACAATGAGCAGTTCTTC.

The chain links TRBV7-9 to TRBJ2-3; D may be TRBD2 (5 bases). CDR3 length: 14 residues. Per the germline V gene, CDR1 is SEHNR and CDR2 is FQNEAQ (reference sequence). Trimming took off 3 bases at V and 0 bases at J, with 7 bases between the two ends. CDR3 nucleotide sequence: TGTGCCAGCAGCTTGTCGGGGAGCACAGATACGCAGTATTTT. It encodes CASSLSGSTDTQYF.

V is TRBV4-2 and J is TRBJ2-5; weak D call: TRBD1 (5 bases). The V and J ends lost 0 bases and 1 base respectively, with 12 bases between them. Germline CDR1 is LGHNA and CDR2 is YNFKEQ. This CDR3 is 16 amino acids long. CDR3 nucleotides: TGTGCCAGCAGCCAAGAAGACAGCTTACTCCAAGAGACCCAGTACTTC. It encodes CASSQEDSLLQETQYF.

The genes are TRBV2 and TRBJ2-1; TRBD1 might be the D (6 bases). V was shortened by 6 bases and J by 0 bases, with 18 bases between the two germline ends. Germline V gives CDR1 SNHLY, CDR2 FYNNEI. This CDR3 is 17 amino acids long. CDR3 loop: CASSQGLGPSSYNEQFF. CDR3 sequence (DNA): TGTGCCAGCAGCCAGGGGCTCGGACCCAGCTCCTACAATGAGCAGTTCTTC.

This clonotype appeared once. This CDR3 is missing its conserved last phenylalanine or tryptophan, likely due to a read error. The V gene is TRBV14, the J gene TRBJ2-1; D call uncertain. Looked up from germline, CDR1 is SGHDN and CDR2 is FVKESK. CDR3 length: 14 amino acids. Trimming removed 4 bases at V and 0 bases at J, with 7 bases between. In nucleotides, the CDR3 is TGTGCCAGCAGCCCCAGCCTCTCCTACAATGAGCAGTTCTTG. This sequence encodes CASSPSLSYNEQFL.

This clonotype was counted only a few times. The V and J genes are TRBV12-3 or TRBV12-4 and TRBJ2-3; D is uncertain. The CDR3 covers 15 residues. V was pared by 6 bases and J by 1 base, with 14 bases between. DNA of the CDR3: TGTGCCAGCAGAATGCCGAGCTGTTGCACAGATACGCAGTATTTT. This sequence encodes CASRMPSCCTDTQYF.

This clonotype was detected only once. The chain combines TRBV6-1 with TRBJ2-1, with D perhaps given as TRBD1 or TRBD2 (6 bases each). This CDR3 is built from 14 residues. Germline CDR1 reads MNHNS; CDR2 reads SASEGT. V lost 4 bases and J 0 bases, leaving 7 bases between the germline ends. The CDR3 DNA follows: TGTGCCAGCAGTGGGGGGGCCTCCTACAATGAGCAGTTCTTC. Amino acid sequence: CASSGGASYNEQFF.

V gene TRBV4-3 combines with J gene TRBJ2-2; 8 nucleotides align to TRBD2. The germline gives CDR1 LGHNA, CDR2 YSLEER. This CDR3 is 17 amino acids long. The trim removed 3 bases at V and 2 bases at J, leaving 8 bases unmatched. For the CDR3, the DNA is TGCGCCAGCAGCCATTCCTCCAGCGGGAGCAACACCGGGGAGCTGTTTTTT. As protein: CASSHSSSGSNTGELFF.

The rearrangement joins TRBV25-1 to TRBJ1-2, with 8 bases identical to TRBD1. V shed 2 bases and J 9 bases; nucleotides not matched to a gene: 8. CDR3 length: 14 amino acids. CDR1 is MGHDK and CDR2 is SYGVNS in the germline V gene. The CDR3 DNA sequence: TGTGCCAGCAGTGAAGTAGTACAGGGGGATCGCTACACCTTC. This encodes CASSEVVQGDRYTF.

This clonotype was detected only a few times. The rearrangement uses TRBV7-9 and TRBJ2-3, with a possible D match to TRBD2 (5 bases). Germline loops: CDR1 SEHNR, CDR2 FQNEAQ (reference sequence). Trimming left V 7 bases short and J 4 bases short, with 15 bases between. This CDR3 is built from 14 residues. The CDR3 loop reads CASIGKVWADTQYF. Here the CDR3 DNA reads TGTGCCAGCATCGGGAAGGTCTGGGCAGATACGCAGTATTTT.

This clonotype came up many times. The chain has TRBV20-1 and TRBJ1-1, with a possible D match to TRBD1 (5 bases). Trimming stripped 5 bases from V and 1 base from J, with 11 bases between. In germline, CDR1 is DFQATT, CDR2 SNEGSKA (reference sequence). This CDR3 region has 13 residues. This CDR3 reads CSADPGGNTEAFF. CDR3 nucleotide sequence: TGCAGTGCTGACCCTGGGGGGAACACTGAAGCTTTCTTT.

The V and J genes are TRBV4-1 and TRBJ1-1, with D perhaps TRBD1 (6 bases). The CDR3 length is 14 residues. Germline V gene data show CDR1 as MGHRA and CDR2 as YSYEKL. The V end was cut by 2 bases, the J end by 5 bases, with 12 bases between. Here the CDR3 DNA reads TGCGCCAGCAGCCAACAACAGGGTGGGACTGAAGCTTTCTTT. This encodes CASSQQQGGTEAFF.

Ten or more counts support this clonotype. The chain joins TRBV7-2 to TRBJ1-1; D call uncertain. V was pared by 0 bases and J by 8 bases, with 7 bases between. Germline V gives CDR1 SGHTA, CDR2 FQGNSA. The CDR3 totals 12 residues. The CDR3 loop is CASSLARDEAFF. In DNA, the CDR3 is TGTGCCAGCAGCTTAGCCCGAGACGAAGCTTTCTTT.

This rearrangement joins TRBV20-1 to TRBJ2-1, with 7 bases that match TRBD2. Germline loops: CDR1 DFQATT, CDR2 SNEGSKA (reference sequence). CDR3 length: 16 residues. J was trimmed by 2 bases and V by 4 bases; bases with no gene match: 11. The CDR3 bases are TGCAGTGCTAAATTCTTGCCTAGCGGAACCTACAATGAGCAGTTCTTC. It is translated as CSAKFLPSGTYNEQFF.

The chain couples TRBV12-3 or TRBV12-4 to TRBJ2-3; unclear D gene. This CDR3 has 13 amino acids. V was pared by 3 bases and J by 5 bases, with 9 bases between. CDR3 sequence reads: CASSFTLGDTQYF. DNA of the CDR3: TGTGCCAGCAGTTTCACCCTGGGAGATACGCAGTATTTT.

This chain uses TRBV11-2 with TRBJ2-2; D might be TRBD1 (6 bases). Germline V gene sequence: CDR1 SGHAT, CDR2 FQNNGV. V was trimmed by 1 base and J by 5 bases, leaving 11 bases between them. CDR3 length: 15 amino acids. The CDR3, as DNA: TGTGCCAGCAGCTTAGGTGGGGGCGAAACCGGGGAGCTGTTTTTT. This sequence encodes CASSLGGGETGELFF.

The V call is TRBV18, the J call TRBJ2-7; 10 nucleotides match TRBD1. This CDR3 region has 14 residues. Germline lookup yields CDR1 KGHSH and CDR2 LQKENI. J lost 7 bases, V lost 2 bases, and 5 bases had no gene match. This CDR3 is CASSPGQGVREQYF. The CDR3 DNA reads TGTGCCAGCTCACCAGGACAGGGGGTCCGGGAGCAGTACTTC.

The V call is TRBV12-3 or TRBV12-4, the J call TRBJ1-2; D not certain. V was pared by 6 bases and J by 7 bases, with 18 bases between. The CDR3 is 14 amino acids. The CDR3 is CASSRGSWASGYTF. CDR3 coding DNA: TGTGCCAGCAGCCGCGGGAGCTGGGCAAGTGGCTACACCTTC.

Only a few counts were recorded for this clonotype. The chain combines TRBV28 with TRBJ2-7; TRBD2 matches 11 bases. This CDR3 has 17 residues. J lost 3 bases, V lost 0 bases, and 7 bases had no gene match. Germline V gene data show CDR1 as MDHEN and CDR2 as SYDVKM. For the CDR3, the DNA is TGTGCCAGCAGTTTATGGGGGACTAGCGGCGGAATCTACGAGCAGTACTTC. Protein: CASSLWGTSGGIYEQYF.

The chain uses TRBV21-1 and TRBJ2-5. TRBV21-1 is reported as a pseudogene. The CDR3 is 12 residues long. CDR3 residues: CASSTDRETQYF. CDR3 nucleotides: TGTGCCAGCAGCACCGACCGGGAGACCCAGTACTTC.

The chain recombines TRBV29-1 with TRBJ1-1; no firm D call. Trimming took 8 bases from V and 5 from J, leaving 12 bases between them. Germline CDR1 is SQVTM and CDR2 is ANQGSEA. This CDR3 has 11 residues. CDR3 residues: CSPSGNTEAFF. The CDR3 region has the DNA TGCAGCCCCTCTGGTAATACTGAAGCTTTCTTT.

There are a few counts of this clonotype. The rearrangement uses TRBV7-9 and TRBJ1-4; D unresolved. Trimming left V 3 bases short and J 6 bases short, with 8 bases between. The germline V gene encodes CDR1 SEHNR and CDR2 FQNEAQ (reference sequence). The CDR3 is 13 amino acids. CDR3 in amino acids: CASSFDGDEKLFF. The CDR3 DNA follows: TGTGCCAGCAGCTTTGATGGGGATGAAAAACTGTTTTTT.